This T cell receptor (beta chain) was recovered during a study of cytomegalovirus exposure and HLA in healthy donors. Study conclusions and caveats: A later analysis linked a missense DCLRE1C variant to TCR beta V- and J-gene trimming. At a 0.05 false discovery rate, a later analysis found around 15,000 TCR beta sequences to be associated with HLA alleles. In an earlier analysis, productive rearrangement rates for most beta V segments clustered near 87% or 30%.

J lost 0 bases, V lost 6 bases, and 2 bases had no gene match. The CDR3 is 15 residues long. Per germline, CDR1 MDHEN and CDR2 SYDVKM. PCR was performed using 60 Vbeta and 13 Jbeta primers. Measured with immunoSEQ multiplex PCR; TCRdb has only the in-frame clones, and not every one. Of about 190,000 clones detected, about four fifths appear once; the ten largest clones hold about 4.6%. To note about this clone: What it binds is not known.

This clonotype was obtained from a man under 40 in good health and CMV-seropositive. The sample consisted of PBMCs. V and J are TRBV28 and TRBJ2-6, with TRBD2 identical over 7 bases. This CDR3 reads CASRGGSSGANVLTF. The CDR3 DNA reads as TGTGCCAGCAGGGGAGGGAGCTCTGGGGCCAACGTCCTGACTTTC.